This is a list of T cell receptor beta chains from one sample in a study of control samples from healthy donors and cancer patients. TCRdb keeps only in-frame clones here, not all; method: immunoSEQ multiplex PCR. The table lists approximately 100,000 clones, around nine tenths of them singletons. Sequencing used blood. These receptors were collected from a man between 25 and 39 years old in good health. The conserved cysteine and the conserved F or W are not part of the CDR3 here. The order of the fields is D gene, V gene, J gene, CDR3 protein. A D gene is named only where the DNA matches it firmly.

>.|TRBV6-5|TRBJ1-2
ASRAIGGSGYT
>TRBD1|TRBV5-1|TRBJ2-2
ASSLEGTANTGELF
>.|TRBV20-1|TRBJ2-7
SASHLQGGYEQY
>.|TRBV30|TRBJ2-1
AWSVRGGPVSNEQF
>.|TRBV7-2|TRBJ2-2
ASSAIGTFAGELF
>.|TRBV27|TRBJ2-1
ASSPVSHNEQF
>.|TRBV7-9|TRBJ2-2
ASSLFRKNTGELF
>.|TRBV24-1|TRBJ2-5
ATSDSRTAGETQY
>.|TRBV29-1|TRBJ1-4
SVESRADLF
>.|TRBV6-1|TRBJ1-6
ASSEGQAVVEKSPLH
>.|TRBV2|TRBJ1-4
ASHRDYNEKLF
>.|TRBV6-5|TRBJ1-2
ASTKEGSIGYT
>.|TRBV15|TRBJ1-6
ATSKGQNYNSPLH
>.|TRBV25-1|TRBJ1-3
ASASGNTIY
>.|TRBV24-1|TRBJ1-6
ATRPRNSPLH
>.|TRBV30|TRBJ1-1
AWNILDRENTEAF
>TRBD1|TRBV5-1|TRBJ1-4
ASSSSGGTTNEKLF
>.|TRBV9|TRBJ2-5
ASSDTIGGALETQY
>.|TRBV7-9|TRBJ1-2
ASSLVIDPYGYT
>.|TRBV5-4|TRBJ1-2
ASSSPTAGYYGYT
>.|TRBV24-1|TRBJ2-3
ATSGGFGTDTQY
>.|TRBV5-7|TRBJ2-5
ASTQSQGQETQY
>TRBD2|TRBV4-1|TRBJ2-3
ASSPRASGGIPDTQY
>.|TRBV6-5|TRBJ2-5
ASSFPRGETQY
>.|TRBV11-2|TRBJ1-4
ASSFWGSEKLF
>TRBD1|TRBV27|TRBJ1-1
ASSLWGQGDTEAF